This T cell receptor beta chain was retrieved from a study of blood T cell repertoires in COVID-19. The wider study: Researchers got acute and convalescent COVID-19 samples from the United States, Italy and Spain. Sources were T cells, B-cell-depleted T cells, or PBMCs; the material itself was cDNA or gDNA.

Trimming pared 0 bases from V and 9 bases from J, leaving 9 bases between. CDR3 length: 12 residues. Germline V gives CDR1 SGHTS, CDR2 YDEGEE. In the authors' methods: The assay estimated nucleated cells by amplifying reference gene primers. The method was immunoSEQ multiplex PCR; TCRdb's version includes in-frame clones alone and lacks a portion of them. V and J calls and clone size are copied from that table; D and trimming were computed from the DNA. The sample includes some 150,000 clones, about four fifths of them seen just once. This sequence was found in a human donor in a cohort sampled during active COVID-19. Sequencing was carried out using peripheral blood. The gene calls are TRBV5-8 and TRBJ1-1; D uncertain. The CDR3 DNA sequence: TGTGCCAGCAGCTTGGAGAAGACTAAAGCTTTCTTT. Residues: CASSLEKTKAFF.